This TCR beta chain was retrieved from a study of CD8+CD57+ T cells in acquired aplastic anemia (dated by TCRdb to between 2017 and 2018). Regarding the complete study: Extracted DNA from sorted CD4+ and CD8+ cells averaged approximately 3 ug, ranging from roughly 0.17 to 27.4 ug. CD8+CD57+ expansion was defined as frequency above the mean frequency observed in healthy subjects. Broad study findings and their caveats: Between patients and healthy controls, no significant difference in CD8+ Simpson's diversity was found (P=0.060). Some 30 CD8+ CDR3 sequences were shared between patients and controls but appeared highly expressed in patients and within their immunodominant clones.

The patients picked for sequencing were ones in whom flow cytometry had shown an expansion of CD8+CD57+ cells. All patients had severe acquired aplastic anemia diagnosed by International Study of Aplastic Anemia and Agranulocytosis and Camitta criteria. Patients had received no therapy at the time of blood sampling. In the study, sorted CD4+ and CD8+ blood T cells from patients with severe aplastic anemia and from healthy subjects underwent deep sequencing of TCR repertoires. In the USA, patient enrollment took place under clinicaltrials.gov protocols 00001620, 01623167, 00001397, 00071045, 00081523 and 00961064. Ficoll-Paque density gradient centrifugation was used to isolate peripheral blood mononuclear cells. CD4+ and CD8+ T cells were sorted by FACS or magnetic beads before DNA extraction. CDR3 length: 18 amino acids, cysteine to phenylalanine. CDR3 DNA only is kept here, 54 bases in frame from base 1. V is cut back by 6 bases and J by 5 bases, with 16 bases in the junction unmatched.

This clonotype was observed many times. The specificity of this receptor is unknown. Base qualities were left out, and no much larger clone turns up one base away. Profiling of TCR beta VDJ combinations and CDR3 sequences used genomic DNA as the template. TCR repertoire sequencing was run on an Illumina HiSeq 2000. Per the authors' processing: Repertoire assessment relied on Simpson's diversity index, CDR3 size and DJ length profiles, and TRBV/TRBJ rearrangement plots. The most abundant DNA sequence in the deep sequencing data was defined as the immunodominant clone. CDR3 amino acid sequences were screened for sharing across subjects and were compared with published repertoires and the VDJdb database. TCRdb handled the public reads itself, with Q25 trimming in fastp and clone calling in MiXCR, and kept productive beta chains. Entries are consolidated by CDR3 protein sequence, retaining the most common genes and DNA. It is TCRdb's table, rather than the study itself, that gives the V and J calls and clone size. The sample data list about 160,000 distinct CDR3 sequences, and roughly 48% of these were observed just once. The ten largest make up more than 30% of the sample.

The specimen sequenced was sorted CD4+, CD8+, or CD8+CD57+ T cells (not recorded which) from PBMCs. The sequence joins TRBV12-3 or TRBV12-4 to TRBJ2-5; TRBD2 fits 12 bases in the junction. The source of this sequence is a human donor with aplastic anemia. The bases read TGTGCCAGCAGATCGAGCCTAGCGGGAGGGACGCCCTGGGAGACCCAGTACTTC. Translation gives CASRSSLAGGTPWETQYF.